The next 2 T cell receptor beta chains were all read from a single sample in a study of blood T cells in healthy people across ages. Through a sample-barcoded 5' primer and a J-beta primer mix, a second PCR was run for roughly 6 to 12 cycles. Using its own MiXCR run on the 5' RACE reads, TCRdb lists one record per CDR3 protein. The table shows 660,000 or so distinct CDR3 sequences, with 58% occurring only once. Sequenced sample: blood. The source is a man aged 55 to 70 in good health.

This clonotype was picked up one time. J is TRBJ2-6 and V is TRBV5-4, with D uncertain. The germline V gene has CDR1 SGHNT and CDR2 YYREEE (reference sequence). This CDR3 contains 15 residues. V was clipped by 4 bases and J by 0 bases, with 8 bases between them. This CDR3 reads CASSQQASGANVLTF. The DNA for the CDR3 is TGTGCCAGCAGCCAGCAGGCCTCTGGGGCCAACGTCCTGACTTTC.

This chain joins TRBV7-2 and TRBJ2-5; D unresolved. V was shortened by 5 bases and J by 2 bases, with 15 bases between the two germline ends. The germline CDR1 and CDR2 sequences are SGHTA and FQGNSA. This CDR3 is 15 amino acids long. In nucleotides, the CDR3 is TGTGCCAGCAGCCCTATGGTAGGCTCTCAAGAGACCCAGTACTTC. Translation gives CASSPMVGSQETQYF.